Listed here are 13 T cell receptor beta chains from one sample, sequenced in a study of T cell changes during pregnancy in multiple sclerosis. Assay: immunoSEQ multiplex PCR; the TCRdb copy retains only in-frame clones and omits some. Found here are approximately 51,000 clones, 94% of them singletons; the top ten hold 0.5% to 0.7%. Sequenced here: CD4+ T cells from peripheral blood mononuclear cells, sampled in the second trimester of pregnancy. The receptors were gathered from a female donor with multiple sclerosis, enrolled in a pregnancy study.

Of note for this clone: One junction end does not reproduce the germline sequence, and a read error may be involved. The V and J genes are TRBV30 and TRBJ1-1; D is perhaps TRBD1 (5 bases). The CDR3 is 14 residues long. Germline values: CDR1 GTSNPN, CDR2 SVGIG (reference sequence). The CDR3 region is CAWSGFQLGTGAFF. The DNA of the CDR3 is TGTGCCTGGAGCGGCTTCCAGCTGGGGACTGGAGCTTTCTTT.

The chain employs TRBV4-1 and TRBJ1-4; 9 positions agree with TRBD1. The CDR3 consists of 16 residues. The V and J ends lost 4 bases and 2 bases, in that order; junction bases with no gene match: 5. The germline gives CDR1 MGHRA, CDR2 YSYEKL. In nucleotides, the CDR3 is TGCGCCAGCAGCCGGGACAGGGACCCCACTAATGAAAAACTGTTTTTT. Translation gives CASSRDRDPTNEKLFF.

This chain joins TRBV2 and TRBJ2-2; 7 bases are shared with TRBD1. CDR3 length: 14 residues. Trimming removed 8 bases from V and 4 bases from J; junction bases left unmatched: 7. Germline V gene lookup returns CDR1 SNHLY and CDR2 FYNNEI. The CDR3 DNA is TGTGCCAGCGGCACCGGGACAGTCACCGGGGAGCTGTTTTTT. Translated, it gives CASGTGTVTGELFF.

The rearrangement uses TRBV5-4 and TRBJ2-5, with D unclear. This CDR3 is built from 14 residues. With 4 bases removed from V and 2 bases from J, the gap between germline ends came to 12 bases. Germline V gene lookup returns CDR1 SGHNT and CDR2 YYREEE (reference sequence). The CDR3 spells CASSGQVPQETQYF. The CDR3 DNA reads as TGTGCCAGCAGCGGGCAGGTACCGCAAGAGACCCAGTACTTC. Looking up the rest from reference TRBV5-4 and TRBJ2-5 gives the full variable domain: ETGVTQSPTHLIKTRGQQVTLRCSSQSGHNTVSWYQQALGQGPQFIFQYYREEENGRGNFPPRFSGLQFPNYSSELNVNALELDDSALYLCASSGQVPQETQYFGPGTRLLVL.

The gene calls are TRBV25-1 and TRBJ2-5, with a weak D call TRBD2 (6 bases). CDR1 is MGHDK and CDR2 is SYGVNS in the germline V gene. V was cut by 2 bases and J by 5 bases, with 18 bases left in between. This CDR3 is 16 amino acids long. The chain's CDR3 is CASSEGTGAARETQYF. The CDR3 DNA reads TGTGCCAGCAGTGAAGGGACTGGGGCGGCCAGGGAGACCCAGTACTTC. The complete variable domain, with remaining parts taken from reference TRBV25-1 and TRBJ2-5, reads EADIYQTPRYLVIGTGKKITLECSQTMGHDKMYWYQQDPGMELHLIHYSYGVNSTEKGDLSSESTVSRIRTEHFPLTLESARPSHTSQYLCASSEGTGAARETQYFGPGTRLLVL.

The chain employs TRBV19 and TRBJ1-2, with D possibly TRBD1 on 6 matching bases. Per the germline V gene, CDR1 is LNHDA and CDR2 is SQIVND (reference sequence). Trimming stripped 3 bases from V and 8 bases from J, with 16 bases between. This CDR3 comprises 14 residues. The CDR3 DNA follows: TGTGCCAGTAGTATCCTCACACAGGGCGGAGGCTACACCTTC. This codes for CASSILTQGGGYTF.

The chain links TRBV6-4 to TRBJ1-2; maybe TRBD1 (5 bases). The CDR3 has 11 amino acids. CDR1 is MRHNA, CDR2 SNTAGT, per germline. V was trimmed by 6 bases and J by 3 bases, leaving 5 bases between them. The CDR3: CASRGDYGYTF. The CDR3 DNA sequence: TGTGCCAGCAGAGGGGACTATGGCTACACCTTC.

The chain is built from TRBV5-6 and TRBJ2-5; D is ambiguous. CDR1 SGHDT and CDR2 YYEEEE come from the germline V gene. The CDR3 is 12 residues long. V lost 2 bases and J 4 bases, leaving 6 bases between the germline ends. The CDR3 here is CASSFSLETQYF. The CDR3 nucleotides read TGTGCCAGCAGCTTTTCCTTAGAGACCCAGTACTTC.

The rearrangement uses TRBV19 and TRBJ1-2, with D possibly being TRBD1 (6 bases). The CDR3 runs 18 residues. Germline CDR1 is LNHDA and CDR2 is SQIVND (reference sequence). V lost 3 bases, J lost 2 bases, and 22 bases lay in between. In DNA form, the CDR3 reads TGTGCCAGTAGTATGGCCCAATCCAGGACAGCCAGGAACTATGGCTACACCTTC. Its translation: CASSMAQSRTARNYGYTF.

The gene calls are TRBV7-2 and TRBJ2-5, with unresolved D. The CDR3 is 14 amino acids. CDR1 is SGHTA and CDR2 is FQGNSA in the germline V gene. Trimming stripped 4 bases from V and 5 bases from J, with 14 bases between. This chain's CDR3 is CASSSGLVGETQYF. The CDR3 coding sequence is TGTGCCAGCAGCTCGGGTCTGGTCGGGGAGACCCAGTACTTC.

V is TRBV5-8 and J is TRBJ2-3, with 10 positions matching TRBD2. With 3 bases clipped from V and 5 bases from J, the junction kept 15 bases outside the gene matches. The CDR3 is 18 amino acids. Germline V gene sequence: CDR1 SGHTS, CDR2 YDEGEE. CDR3 loop: CASSSRAGGPRLRDTQYF. For the CDR3, the DNA is TGTGCCAGCAGCTCTAGAGCGGGGGGGCCGAGGCTGAGAGATACGCAGTATTTT.

This chain uses TRBV5-1 with TRBJ1-2; D perhaps matches TRBD1 (6 bases). The CDR3 is 15 amino acids. Germline-derived CDR1 and CDR2 are SGHRS and YFSETQ. V gave up 0 bases and J gave up 10 bases, with 19 bases separating them. The CDR3 sequence: CASSLELGAGSHYTF. As DNA, the CDR3 is TGCGCCAGCAGCTTGGAACTGGGGGCAGGGTCACACTACACCTTC.

V and J are TRBV19 and TRBJ2-3, with D possibly matching TRBD2 (5 bases). Germline values: CDR1 LNHDA, CDR2 SQIVND (reference sequence). Trimming took 4 bases from V and 2 from J, leaving 13 bases between them. The CDR3 extends over 15 amino acids. CDR3 amino acids: CASSNAGGHTDTQYF. CDR3 nucleotides: TGTGCCAGTAGTAATGCAGGAGGCCACACAGATACGCAGTATTTT.